The 11 T cell receptor beta chains presented below share a single source sample, sequenced in a study of memory CD4+ T cells and cytomegalovirus serostatus (dated by TCRdb to 2018 to 2020). To prepare the library, the immunoSEQ multiplex PCR assay was applied. This is the immuneACCESS table as TCRdb keeps it, with only in-frame sequences that have V and J called. A part of the clones is gone; compared with another copy, unresolved V genes explain less than half, and the rest is unexplained. The sample table contains about 82,000 clones; only one count was recorded for over 80% of them. The top ten hold around 0.84% of the sample. Single viable CD3+CD4+CD8-CD45RO+ cells were sorted as memory CD4+ T cells on a FACSAria II. Sequenced material: memory CD4+ T cells from blood. These receptors all stem from an adult in good health and CMV-seronegative.

The V and J genes are TRBV2 and TRBJ1-4, with unresolved D. There are 16 residues in the CDR3. Trimming stripped 1 base from V and 7 bases from J, with 16 bases between. Germline values: CDR1 SNHLY, CDR2 FYNNEI. The CDR3 region has the DNA TGTGCCAGCAGTGAAGGACTAGTCGTCCCTTCTGAAAAACTGTTTTTT. Translation: CASSEGLVVPSEKLFF.

There are a few counts of this clone. V usage is TRBV7-2 and J usage is TRBJ2-3; D might be TRBD2 (5 bases). The V gene lost 4 bases and the J gene lost 5 bases, with 13 bases spanning the gap. Germline values: CDR1 SGHTA, CDR2 FQGNSA. The CDR3 has 14 amino acids. CDR3 sequence (DNA): TGTGCCAGCAGCTCTGGGCCCGGGGTAGATACGCAGTATTTT. Translating gives CASSSGPGVDTQYF.

The chain links TRBV10-1 to TRBJ2-5; 10 bases agree with TRBD2. The CDR3 has 14 residues. Trimming took 6 bases from V and 5 from J; bases not matched to a gene: 6. Per the germline V gene, CDR1 is WNHNN and CDR2 is SYGVQD (reference sequence). CDR3 coding DNA: TGCGCCAGCAGCACTAGCGGGAATCCGGAGACCCAGTACTTC. Its protein is CASSTSGNPETQYF.

The chain links TRBV30 to TRBJ1-3; possibly TRBD1 for D (5 bases). The ends were cut back, 4 bases at V and 4 bases at J, with 20 bases in the middle. Germline CDR1 reads GTSNPN; CDR2 reads SVGIG (reference sequence). This CDR3 is built from 16 residues. The CDR3 DNA follows: TGTGCCTGGACCGGGTCTTCCAGGGTGCAAGGAAACACCATATATTTT. Translation: CAWTGSSRVQGNTIYF.

This CDR3 is CASSAPGAQPQHF. The CDR3 region has the DNA TGTGCCAGCAGTGCACCGGGGGCCCAGCCCCAGCATTTT. The chain uses TRBV2 and TRBJ1-5; D is perhaps TRBD1 (6 bases). Trimming stripped 4 bases from V and 7 bases from J, with 11 bases between. Germline values: CDR1 SNHLY, CDR2 FYNNEI. The CDR3 has 13 residues. The whole variable domain, remainder taken from reference TRBV2 and TRBJ1-5, is EPEVTQTPSHQVTQMGQEVILRCVPISNHLYFYWYRQILGQKVEFLVSFYNNEISEKSEIFDDQFSVERPDGSNFTLKIRSTKLEDSAMYFCASSAPGAQPQHFGDGTRLSIL.

The rearrangement uses TRBV10-3 and TRBJ1-1; no firm D call. Trimming stripped 4 bases from V and 10 bases from J, with 19 bases between. Germline CDR1 reads ENHRY; CDR2 reads SYGVKD. The CDR3 runs 14 residues. The CDR3 region is CAISVNGGSSVAFF. CDR3 bases: TGTGCCATCAGTGTCAACGGCGGCTCCTCAGTAGCTTTCTTT.

V gene TRBV5-6 combines with J gene TRBJ1-2, with a tentative D call TRBD1 (5 bases). This CDR3 has 14 amino acids. Germline lookup yields CDR1 SGHDT and CDR2 YYEEEE. Trimming stripped 4 bases from V and 4 bases from J, with 14 bases between. CDR3 amino acids: CASSPGQGSYGYTF. The DNA of the CDR3 is TGTGCCAGCAGCCCAGGACAAGGCAGCTATGGCTACACCTTC.

J is TRBJ2-5 and V is TRBV5-1; 10 bases are shared with TRBD1. This CDR3 is 15 amino acids long. The V gene's germline CDR1 is SGHRS and CDR2 YFSETQ. With V trimmed by 4 bases and J by 5 bases, 8 bases remained unmatched. CDR3 in amino acids: CASSRGQGFGETQYF. DNA for the CDR3: TGCGCCAGCAGCAGGGGACAGGGGTTTGGTGAGACCCAGTACTTC. Based on the CDR3 plus reference TRBV5-1 and TRBJ2-5, the full variable domain is KAGVTQTPRYLIKTRGQQVTLSCSPISGHRSVSWYQQTPGQGLQFLFEYFSETQRNKGNFPGRFSGRQFSNSRSEMNVSTLELGDSALYLCASSRGQGFGETQYFGPGTRLLVL.

V usage is TRBV6-1 and J usage is TRBJ1-1; the match to TRBD1 covers 10 bases. This CDR3 comprises 13 residues. Germline CDR1 is MNHNS and CDR2 is SASEGT. The V segment lost 6 bases and the J segment 8 bases; nucleotides outside the gene matches: 6. The CDR3 loop reads CASRETGGIEAFF. CDR3 bases: TGTGCCAGCAGAGAGACAGGGGGCATAGAAGCTTTCTTT.

V and J are TRBV5-1 and TRBJ2-6; D remains unclear. The germline V and J ends were trimmed by 4 bases and 4 bases, with 12 bases remaining between them. The CDR3 is 15 amino acids. Per germline, CDR1 SGHRS and CDR2 YFSETQ. DNA of the CDR3: TGCGCCAGCAGCCTTAGTATTGGAGGGGCCAACGTCCTGACTTTC. This sequence encodes CASSLSIGGANVLTF.

This clone was picked up one time. V gene TRBV5-4 combines with J gene TRBJ1-2, with a tentative D call TRBD1 (6 bases). This CDR3 spans 13 amino acids. The germline gives CDR1 SGHNT, CDR2 YYREEE (reference sequence). Trimming stripped 4 bases from V and 8 bases from J, with 15 bases between. The CDR3 region has the DNA TGTGCCAGCAGCGCGGACAGCCGTTCGGGCTACACCTTC. Amino acid sequence: CASSADSRSGYTF.